The rows below give T cell receptor beta chains drawn from one sample of a study of OX40 agonist ivuxolimab in advanced cancers. The protocol was immunoSEQ multiplex PCR, while the TCRdb copy is restricted to in-frame clones and leaves out a portion. Of about 140,000 clones in the sample, less than 95% were seen once. The sequencing used CD4+ or CD8+ T cells sorted from blood, collected in a trial of the OX40 agonist ivuxolimab. The receptors originated from an adult with an advanced solid tumor such as melanoma, head and neck, liver or kidney cancer. Each CDR3 is given with its conserved first and last residue. D genes are given only for firm matches. The size of a clone is reported for some rows only, either as once, few or many, or as a class for expanded clones.

cdr3_nt | cdr3_aa | d_call | clone_size | v_call | cdr3_length | j_call
TGTGCCAGCAGCTTAAGTGGTAGCGGGATCACAGATACGCAGTATTTT | CASSLSGSGITDTQYF | TRBD2 | once | TRBV7-3 | 16 | TRBJ2-3
TGTGCCAGCAGTTATCTTGGGGTTGGAAACACCATATATTTT | CASSYLGVGNTIYF | NA | NA | TRBV6-5 | 14 | TRBJ1-3
TGTGCCAGCTCGACAGTCTACGGTTCTTCTGGGGCCAACGTCCTGACTTTC | CASSTVYGSSGANVLTF | NA | NA | TRBV18 | 17 | TRBJ2-6
TGCGCCAGCGCCTGGCAGGGGATAGCAGATACGCAGTATTTT | CASAWQGIADTQYF | NA | NA | TRBV5-1 | 14 | TRBJ2-3
TGCAGCGTCCAGGGACAGGGACTTTACGAGCAGTACTTC | CSVQGQGLYEQYF | TRBD1 | NA | TRBV29-1 | 13 | TRBJ2-7
TGTGCCTGGAGTGCCCTGGGGCCCTACGAGCAGTACTTC | CAWSALGPYEQYF | NA | once | TRBV30 | 13 | TRBJ2-7
TGTGCCAGCAGCAAGGCCGAGTTCTCTGGAAACACCATATATTTT | CASSKAEFSGNTIYF | NA | many | TRBV5-4 | 15 | TRBJ1-3
TGTGCCATCAGTGAGTCGGCGGATGAGCAGTTCTTC | CAISESADEQFF | NA | NA | TRBV10-3 | 12 | TRBJ2-1
TGTGCCGGAGGGTCCGGGTACGGCGGCTACACCTTC | CAGGSGYGGYTF | NA | once | TRBV30 | 12 | TRBJ1-2
TGTGCCCGCGCTACGTTCTATAGCAATCAGCCCCAGCATTTT | CARATFYSNQPQHF | NA | NA | TRBV15 | 14 | TRBJ1-5
TGTGCCAGCAGTCGGACTAGCGGGAGTGCAGATACGCAGTATTTT | CASSRTSGSADTQYF | TRBD2 | NA | TRBV7-3 | 15 | TRBJ2-3
TGTGCCAGCCGGACAGGAGGGGGAGGTGGCTACACCTTC | CASRTGGGGGYTF | TRBD1 | once | TRBV28 | 13 | TRBJ1-2
TGTGCCAGCACCGAGGGACAGTCGGGGGAGCTGTTTTTT | CASTEGQSGELFF | TRBD1 | NA | TRBV6-4 | 13 | TRBJ2-2
TGTGCCAGCAGACCAGGACGAGAGAGGGGGGTAGATACGCAGTATTTT | CASRPGRERGVDTQYF | NA | NA | TRBV2 | 16 | TRBJ2-3
TGTGCCAGCAGTGAAGGGGGCGCGTCGAACACTGAAGCTTTCTTT | CASSEGGASNTEAFF | TRBD1 | NA | TRBV28 | 15 | TRBJ1-1